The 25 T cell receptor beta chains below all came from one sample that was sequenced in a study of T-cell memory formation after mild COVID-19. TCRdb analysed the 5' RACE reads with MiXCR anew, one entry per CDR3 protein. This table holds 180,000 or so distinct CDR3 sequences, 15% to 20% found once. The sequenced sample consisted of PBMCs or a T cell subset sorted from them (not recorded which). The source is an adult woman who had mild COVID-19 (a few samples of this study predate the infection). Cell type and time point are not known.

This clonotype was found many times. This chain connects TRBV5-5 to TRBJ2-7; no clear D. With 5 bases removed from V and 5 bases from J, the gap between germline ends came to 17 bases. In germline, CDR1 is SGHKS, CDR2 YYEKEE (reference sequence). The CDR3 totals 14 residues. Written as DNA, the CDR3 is TGTGCCAGCAGGTATACCCCTAGTATGGACGAGCAGTACTTC. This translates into CASRYTPSMDEQYF.

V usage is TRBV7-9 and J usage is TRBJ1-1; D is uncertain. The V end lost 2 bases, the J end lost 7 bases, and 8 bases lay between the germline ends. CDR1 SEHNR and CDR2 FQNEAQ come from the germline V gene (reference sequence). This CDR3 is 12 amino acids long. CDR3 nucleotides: TGTGCCAGCAGCTTAACCGACTTTGAAGCTTTCTTT. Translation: CASSLTDFEAFF.

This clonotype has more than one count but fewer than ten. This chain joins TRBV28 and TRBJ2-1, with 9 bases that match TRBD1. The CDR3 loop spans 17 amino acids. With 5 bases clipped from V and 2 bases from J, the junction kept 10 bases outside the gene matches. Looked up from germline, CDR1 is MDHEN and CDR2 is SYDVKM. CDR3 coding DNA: TGTGCCAGCAGTACCTTAGGGACAGGGATACCCTACAATGAGCAGTTCTTC. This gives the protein CASSTLGTGIPYNEQFF.

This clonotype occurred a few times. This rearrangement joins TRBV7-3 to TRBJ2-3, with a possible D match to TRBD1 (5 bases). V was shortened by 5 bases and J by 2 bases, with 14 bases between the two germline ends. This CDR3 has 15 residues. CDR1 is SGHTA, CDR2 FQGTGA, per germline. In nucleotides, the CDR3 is TGTGCCAGCAGCGTCATGGACACCGCCACAGATACGCAGTATTTT. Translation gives CASSVMDTATDTQYF.

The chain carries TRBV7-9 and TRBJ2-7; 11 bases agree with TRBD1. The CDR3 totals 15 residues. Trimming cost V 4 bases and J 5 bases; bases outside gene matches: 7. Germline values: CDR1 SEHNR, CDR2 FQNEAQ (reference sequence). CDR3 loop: CASSSRGTGGDEQYF. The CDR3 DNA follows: TGTGCCAGCAGCTCCCGAGGGACAGGGGGTGACGAGCAGTACTTC.

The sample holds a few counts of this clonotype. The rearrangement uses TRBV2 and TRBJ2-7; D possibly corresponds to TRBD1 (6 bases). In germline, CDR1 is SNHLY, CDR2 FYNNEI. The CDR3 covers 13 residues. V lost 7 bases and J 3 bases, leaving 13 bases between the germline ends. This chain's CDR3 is CASTLGHFYEQYF. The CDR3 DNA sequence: TGTGCCAGCACACTGGGACACTTCTACGAGCAGTACTTC. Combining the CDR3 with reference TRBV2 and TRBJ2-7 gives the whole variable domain EPEVTQTPSHQVTQMGQEVILRCVPISNHLYFYWYRQILGQKVEFLVSFYNNEISEKSEIFDDQFSVERPDGSNFTLKIRSTKLEDSAMYFCASTLGHFYEQYFGPGTRLTVT.

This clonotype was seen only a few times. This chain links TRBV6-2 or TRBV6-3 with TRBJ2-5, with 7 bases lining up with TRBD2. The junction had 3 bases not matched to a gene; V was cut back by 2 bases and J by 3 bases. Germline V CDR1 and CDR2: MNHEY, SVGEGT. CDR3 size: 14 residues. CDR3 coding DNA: TGTGCCAGCAGTTACCCTAGCGGCAAAGAGACCCAGTACTTC. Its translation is CASSYPSGKETQYF.

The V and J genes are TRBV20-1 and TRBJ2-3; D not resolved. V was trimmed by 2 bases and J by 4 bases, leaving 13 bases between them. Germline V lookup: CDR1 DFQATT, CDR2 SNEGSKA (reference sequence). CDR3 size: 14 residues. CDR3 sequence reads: CSARSLGWADTQYF. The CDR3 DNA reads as TGCAGTGCTAGATCCCTGGGGTGGGCAGATACGCAGTATTTT.

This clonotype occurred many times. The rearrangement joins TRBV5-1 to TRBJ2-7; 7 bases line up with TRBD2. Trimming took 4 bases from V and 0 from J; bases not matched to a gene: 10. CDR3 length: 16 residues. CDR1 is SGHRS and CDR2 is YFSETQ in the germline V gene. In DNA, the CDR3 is TGCGCCAGCAGCCCCACTGCAGGGAGGGGCTCCTACGAGCAGTACTTC. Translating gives CASSPTAGRGSYEQYF.

The CDR3 sequence: CASSIGGRVNQPQHF. CDR3 in DNA: TGTGCCAGCAGCATAGGGGGGAGGGTTAATCAGCCCCAGCATTTT. The genes are TRBV5-4 and TRBJ1-5, with D maybe TRBD1 (6 bases). This CDR3 has 15 amino acids. The V end was cut by 4 bases, the J end by 4 bases, with 15 bases between. Per the germline V gene, CDR1 is SGHNT and CDR2 is YYREEE (reference sequence).

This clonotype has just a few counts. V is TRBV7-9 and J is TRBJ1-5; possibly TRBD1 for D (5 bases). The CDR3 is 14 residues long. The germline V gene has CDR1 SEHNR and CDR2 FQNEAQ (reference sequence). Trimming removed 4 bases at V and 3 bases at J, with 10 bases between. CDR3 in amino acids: CASSYAGTNQPQHF. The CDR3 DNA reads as TGTGCCAGCAGCTACGCAGGGACCAATCAGCCCCAGCATTTT.

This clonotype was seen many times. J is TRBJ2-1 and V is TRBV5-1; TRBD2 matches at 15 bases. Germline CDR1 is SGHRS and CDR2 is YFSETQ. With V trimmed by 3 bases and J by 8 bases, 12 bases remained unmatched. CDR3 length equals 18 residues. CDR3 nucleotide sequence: TGCGCCAGCAGCTCGACCGGGGGACTAGCGGGAGGCGCCCATGAGCAGTTCTTC. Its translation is CASSSTGGLAGGAHEQFF.

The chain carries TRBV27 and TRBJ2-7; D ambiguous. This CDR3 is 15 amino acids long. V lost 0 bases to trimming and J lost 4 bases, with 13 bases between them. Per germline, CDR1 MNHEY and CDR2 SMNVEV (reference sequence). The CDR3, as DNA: TGTGCCAGCAGTTTATCTCGTATTCTCGGTTACGAGCAGTACTTC. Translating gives CASSLSRILGYEQYF.

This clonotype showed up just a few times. The CDR3 region has the DNA TGTGCCAGCAGTTATCGGCAGGGAGTTTCCGAGCAGTACTTC. It is translated as CASSYRQGVSEQYF. The rearrangement uses TRBV6-5 and TRBJ2-7; TRBD1 or TRBD2 may be the D gene (5 bases each). The CDR3 runs to 14 residues. Germline loops: CDR1 MNHEY, CDR2 SVGAGI. Deletions cut 3 bases from V and 6 bases from J, with 15 bases between.

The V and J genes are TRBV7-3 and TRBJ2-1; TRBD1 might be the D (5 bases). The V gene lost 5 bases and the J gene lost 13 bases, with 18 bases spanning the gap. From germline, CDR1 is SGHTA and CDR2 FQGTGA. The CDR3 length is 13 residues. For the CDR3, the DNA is TGTGCCAGCAGCATCTCACAGGACAACCACCAGTTCTTC. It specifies CASSISQDNHQFF.

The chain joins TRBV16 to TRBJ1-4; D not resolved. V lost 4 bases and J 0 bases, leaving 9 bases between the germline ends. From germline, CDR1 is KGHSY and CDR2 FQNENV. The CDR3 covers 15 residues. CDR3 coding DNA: TGTGCCAGCAGCCGCCCGGCAGCAACTAATGAAAAACTGTTTTTT. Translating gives CASSRPAATNEKLFF.

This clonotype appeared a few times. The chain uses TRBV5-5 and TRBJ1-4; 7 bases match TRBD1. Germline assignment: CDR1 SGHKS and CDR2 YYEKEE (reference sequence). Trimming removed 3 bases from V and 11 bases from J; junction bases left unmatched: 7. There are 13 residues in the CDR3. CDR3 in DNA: TGTGCCAGCAGCTCGGTCCAGGGGGGGAAACTGTTTTTT. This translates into CASSSVQGGKLFF. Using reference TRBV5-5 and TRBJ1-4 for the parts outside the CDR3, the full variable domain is DAGVTQSPTHLIKTRGQQVTLRCSPISGHKSVSWYQQVLGQGPQFIFQYYEKEERGRGNFPDRFSARQFPNYSSELNVNALLLGDSALYLCASSSVQGGKLFFGSGTQLSVL.

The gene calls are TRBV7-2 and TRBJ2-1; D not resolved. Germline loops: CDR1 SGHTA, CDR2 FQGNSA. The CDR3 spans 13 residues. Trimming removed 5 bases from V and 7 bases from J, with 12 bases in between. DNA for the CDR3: TGTGCCAGCAGCGGAGACGTCGGTAATGAGCAGTTCTTC. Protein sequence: CASSGDVGNEQFF.

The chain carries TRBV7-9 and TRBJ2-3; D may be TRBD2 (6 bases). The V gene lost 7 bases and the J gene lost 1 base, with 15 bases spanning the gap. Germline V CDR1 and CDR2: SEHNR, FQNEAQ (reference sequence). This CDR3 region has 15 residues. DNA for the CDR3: TGTGCCAGCACCCCGGTCGCGGGACGCACAGATACGCAGTATTTT. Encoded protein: CASTPVAGRTDTQYF.

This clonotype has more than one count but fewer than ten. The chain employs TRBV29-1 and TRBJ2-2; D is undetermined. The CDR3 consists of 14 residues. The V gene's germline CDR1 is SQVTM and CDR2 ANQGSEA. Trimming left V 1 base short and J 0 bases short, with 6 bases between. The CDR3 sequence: CSVEGPTNTGELFF. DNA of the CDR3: TGCAGCGTTGAAGGACCGACGAACACCGGGGAGCTGTTTTTT.

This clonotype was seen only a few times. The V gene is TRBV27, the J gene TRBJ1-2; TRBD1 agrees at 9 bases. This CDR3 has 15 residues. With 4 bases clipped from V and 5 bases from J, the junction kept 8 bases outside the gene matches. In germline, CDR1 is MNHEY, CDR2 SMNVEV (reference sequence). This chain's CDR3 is CASSSRGQGGYGYTF. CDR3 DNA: TGTGCCAGCAGTTCCCGGGGACAGGGAGGATATGGCTACACCTTC.

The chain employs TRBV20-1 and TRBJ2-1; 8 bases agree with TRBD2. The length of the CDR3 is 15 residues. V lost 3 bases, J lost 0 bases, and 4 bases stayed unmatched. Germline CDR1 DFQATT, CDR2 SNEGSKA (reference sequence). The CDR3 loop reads CSASGRDDSYNEQFF. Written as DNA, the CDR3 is TGCAGTGCTAGCGGGAGGGACGACTCCTACAATGAGCAGTTCTTC.

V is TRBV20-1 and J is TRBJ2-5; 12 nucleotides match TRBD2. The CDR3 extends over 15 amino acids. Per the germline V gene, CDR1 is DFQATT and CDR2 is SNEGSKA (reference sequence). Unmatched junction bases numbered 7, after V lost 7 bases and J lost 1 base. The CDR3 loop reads CSGGLAGGTQETQYF. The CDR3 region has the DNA TGCAGTGGAGGGCTAGCGGGAGGGACCCAAGAGACCCAGTACTTC.

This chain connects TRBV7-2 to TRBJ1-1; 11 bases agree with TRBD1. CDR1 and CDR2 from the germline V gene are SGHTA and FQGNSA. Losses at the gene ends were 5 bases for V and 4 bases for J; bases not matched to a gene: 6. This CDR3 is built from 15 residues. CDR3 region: CASSPDRGRFTEAFF. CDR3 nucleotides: TGTGCCAGCAGCCCGGACAGGGGGCGCTTCACTGAAGCTTTCTTT.

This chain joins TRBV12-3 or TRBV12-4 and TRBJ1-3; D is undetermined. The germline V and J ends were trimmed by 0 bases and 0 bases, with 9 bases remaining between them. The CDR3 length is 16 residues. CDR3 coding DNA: TGTGCCAGCAGTTTAGCCCCCGTAAGCTCTGGAAACACCATATATTTT. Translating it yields CASSLAPVSSGNTIYF.